Shown below are 22 T cell receptor beta chains from a single sample sequenced in a study of blood T cells in healthy people across ages. PCR was performed a second time for roughly 7 to 11 cycles using a sample-barcoded 5' primer and a J-beta primer mix. TCRdb reanalysed the 5' RACE reads using MiXCR and keeps one entry per CDR3 protein. The table includes roughly 1.7 million distinct CDR3 sequences, approximately 32% detected once. What was sequenced was blood. These receptors all stem from a woman in her 30s in good health.

The J gene is TRBJ1-2, the V gene TRBV6-6; 7 bases match TRBD1. The length of the CDR3 is 14 residues. The V segment lost 5 bases and the J segment 5 bases; nucleotides outside the gene matches: 8. Per germline, CDR1 MNHNY and CDR2 SVGAGI (reference sequence). The CDR3 DNA follows: TGTGCCAGCAGTCAGGGACAGCAGAATTATGGCTACACCTTC. Translating gives CASSQGQQNYGYTF.

The V gene is TRBV6-5, the J gene TRBJ1-2; 8 positions agree with TRBD1. The germline CDR1 and CDR2 sequences are MNHEY and SVGAGI. Unmatched junction bases numbered 7, after V lost 5 bases and J lost 5 bases. This CDR3 has 14 amino acids. The CDR3 bases are TGTGCCAGCAGTGAGGCCCAGGGGGCGTATGGCTACACCTTC. The encoded protein is CASSEAQGAYGYTF.

The J gene is TRBJ2-7, the V gene TRBV15, with TRBD2 identical over 10 bases. The CDR3 extends over 14 amino acids. J was trimmed by 2 bases and V by 4 bases; bases with no gene match: 2. Germline assignment: CDR1 LNHNV and CDR2 YYDKDF (reference sequence). The CDR3 DNA reads as TGTGCCACCAGCATAGGGACTAGCGCCTACGAGCAGTACTTC. Amino acids: CATSIGTSAYEQYF.

This clonotype has only a few counts. The rearrangement uses TRBV4-1 and TRBJ1-4; no clear D gene. The germline CDR1 and CDR2 sequences are MGHRA and YSYEKL. This CDR3 spans 13 amino acids. V dropped 2 bases and J dropped 8 bases, with 9 bases sitting between them. The CDR3 region is CASSQIGNEKLFF. CDR3 in DNA: TGCGCCAGCAGCCAAATAGGGAACGAAAAACTGTTTTTT.

J is TRBJ2-1 and V is TRBV7-3; D is unclear. CDR1 and CDR2 (germline): SGHTA, FQGTGA. Trimming removed 5 bases at V and 7 bases at J, with 9 bases between. CDR3 length equals 12 residues. The DNA for the CDR3 is TGTGCCAGCAGCCGTCAAAGGAATGAGCAGTTCTTC. Protein: CASSRQRNEQFF.

The chain links TRBV11-2 to TRBJ2-3; 8 positions match TRBD2. V was pared by 5 bases and J by 4 bases, with 8 bases of the junction left unmatched. CDR1 and CDR2 from the germline V gene are SGHAT and FQNNGV. The length of the CDR3 is 15 residues. CDR3 region: CASSHQREKADTQYF. CDR3 nucleotides: TGTGCCAGCAGCCATCAGCGGGAGAAGGCAGATACGCAGTATTTT.

The chain is built from TRBV7-9 and TRBJ2-3, with a possible D match to TRBD1 (5 bases). Trimming stripped 5 bases from V and 0 bases from J, with 12 bases between. Germline CDR1 is SEHNR and CDR2 is FQNEAQ (reference sequence). The CDR3 consists of 15 residues. This CDR3 is CASSQGVSSTDTQYF. DNA of the CDR3: TGTGCCAGCAGCCAAGGGGTTTCTAGCACAGATACGCAGTATTTT.

At least ten counts were recorded for this clonotype. CDR3 in amino acids: CASRRPGNTEAFF. The CDR3 nucleotides are TGTGCCAGCAGACGCCCGGGGAACACTGAAGCTTTCTTT. V and J are TRBV6-5 and TRBJ1-1; unclear D gene. Deletions cut 6 bases from V and 1 base from J, with 9 bases between. There are 13 residues in the CDR3. Germline V CDR1 and CDR2: MNHEY, SVGAGI.

This clonotype showed up just a few times. An end of the junction does not agree with germline; a read error may underlie this. This sequence joins TRBV29-1 and TRBJ2-6; D possibly uses TRBD1 or TRBD2 (5 bases each). The CDR3 contains 20 residues. Germline CDR1 and CDR2: SQVTM and ANQGSEA. CDR3 amino acids: CSVEDDAPGNLRSGANVRTF. For the CDR3, the DNA is TGCAGCGTTGAAGACGACGCCCCGGGGAACTTGAGATCTGGGGCCAACGTCCGGACTTTC.

The chain couples TRBV3-1 to TRBJ1-2; unclear D gene. Trimming cost V 2 bases and J 7 bases, with 5 bases left between them. This CDR3 contains 11 residues. The germline V gene encodes CDR1 LGHDT and CDR2 YNNKEL (reference sequence). The CDR3 spells CASSQSGGYTF. The CDR3 DNA reads as TGTGCCAGCAGCCAAAGCGGTGGCTACACCTTC.

In this sample, this clonotype turned up a few times. This chain joins TRBV15 and TRBJ2-1; 12 bases fit TRBD1. Trimming took 0 bases from V and 6 from J; bases not matched to a gene: 9. The CDR3 has 18 amino acids. Germline CDR1 reads LNHNV; CDR2 reads YYDKDF (reference sequence). The CDR3, as DNA: TGTGCCACCAGCAGAGATCTACCGGGACAGGGGGCTCGCAATGAGCAGTTCTTC. Protein product: CATSRDLPGQGARNEQFF.

The chain carries TRBV3-1 and TRBJ2-5; maybe TRBD2 (6 bases). Trimming removed 5 bases at V and 7 bases at J, with 17 bases between. Germline values: CDR1 LGHDT, CDR2 YNNKEL (reference sequence). The CDR3 has 14 residues. The CDR3 DNA sequence: TGTGCCAGCAGCTTGCTAGCGACGGCAGGGACCCAGTACTTC. Translation: CASSLLATAGTQYF.

This chain links TRBV20-1 with TRBJ1-1, with 11 bases fitting TRBD1. CDR3 length: 15 amino acids. Germline CDR1 reads DFQATT; CDR2 reads SNEGSKA (reference sequence). V shed 6 bases and J 5 bases; nucleotides not matched to a gene: 11. In nucleotides, the CDR3 is TGCAGTGCATCTCCCCCGGGACAGGGGGGGACTGAAGCTTTCTTT. Its protein product is CSASPPGQGGTEAFF.

The rearrangement uses TRBV30 and TRBJ2-5; either TRBD1 or TRBD2 may fit D (5 bases each). The CDR3 runs 14 residues. V was trimmed by 4 bases and J by 5 bases, leaving 17 bases between them. From germline, CDR1 is GTSNPN and CDR2 SVGIG (reference sequence). The CDR3 region is CAWKRTQGSETQYF. Written as DNA, the CDR3 is TGTGCCTGGAAACGGACACAAGGGAGTGAGACCCAGTACTTC.

On this clonotype itself: A much larger clone differs from this one at a single base, so this may be a read error. The chain recombines TRBV6-5 with TRBJ2-5, with 13 nucleotides matching TRBD2. Germline trimming cut 5 bases from V and 9 bases from J; bases unmatched to any gene: 9. The CDR3 contains 15 residues. Germline V gene sequence: CDR1 MNHEY, CDR2 SVGAGI. The CDR3 bases are TGTGCCAGCAGTGCAACCGGGACTAGCGGGGAGGCCCAGTACTTC. Amino acids: CASSATGTSGEAQYF.

The chain combines TRBV7-9 with TRBJ2-1; 12 positions agree with TRBD1. Germline loops: CDR1 SEHNR, CDR2 FQNEAQ (reference sequence). The CDR3 length is 18 residues. The V and J ends lost 2 bases and 6 bases, in that order; junction bases with no gene match: 11. This chain's CDR3 is CASSLRGGWDRGLNEQFF. DNA for the CDR3: TGTGCCAGCAGCTTAAGGGGGGGCTGGGACAGGGGGCTCAATGAGCAGTTCTTC.

This chain uses TRBV7-9 with TRBJ1-1; D is unclear. The V and J ends lost 5 bases and 3 bases respectively, with 10 bases between them. This CDR3 has 13 residues. Germline-derived CDR1 and CDR2 are SEHNR and FQNEAQ (reference sequence). CDR3 residues: CASSILQDTEAFF. CDR3 in DNA: TGTGCCAGCAGCATATTACAAGACACTGAAGCTTTCTTT.

The rearrangement links TRBV9 to TRBJ2-1, with TRBD2 identical over 9 bases. V lost 4 bases, J lost 8 bases, and 10 bases stayed unmatched. Germline CDR1 is SGDLS and CDR2 is YYNGEE. This CDR3 has 15 residues. The CDR3 loop is CASSTSGLARDEQFF. The CDR3 DNA follows: TGTGCCAGCAGCACATCGGGACTAGCCCGCGATGAGCAGTTCTTC. The entire variable domain, with the rest obtained from reference TRBV9 and TRBJ2-1, is as follows: DSGVTQTPKHLITATGQRVTLRCSPRSGDLSVYWYQQSLDQGLQFLIQYYNGEERAKGNILERFSAQQFPDLHSELNLSSLELGDSALYFCASSTSGLARDEQFFGPGTRLTVL.

V is TRBV20-1 and J is TRBJ1-1, with 7 bases matching TRBD1. The germline V gene encodes CDR1 DFQATT and CDR2 SNEGSKA (reference sequence). The CDR3 totals 14 residues. V was clipped by 5 bases and J by 0 bases; unmatched bases: 6. CDR3 in amino acids: CSALIGTVNTEAFF. Written as DNA, the CDR3 is TGCAGTGCTCTAATCGGGACAGTGAACACTGAAGCTTTCTTT.

Many counts were recorded for this clonotype. The rearrangement links TRBV29-1 to TRBJ2-5; D may be TRBD2 (6 bases). CDR1 is SQVTM and CDR2 is ANQGSEA in the germline V gene. V was clipped by 4 bases and J by 7 bases, with 13 bases between them. The CDR3 covers 12 residues. Here the CDR3 DNA reads TGCAGCGTTGTACCACAGGAGGGGACCCAGTACTTC. It encodes CSVVPQEGTQYF.

This clonotype was found many times. The V gene is TRBV4-1, the J gene TRBJ2-1, with 10 bases matching TRBD2. The CDR3 is made up of 17 amino acids. J gave up 3 bases and V 1 base, and 6 bases lay outside the gene matches. Germline CDR1 and CDR2: MGHRA and YSYEKL. The CDR3 loop is CASSQGTGTSDYNEQFF. CDR3 bases: TGCGCCAGCAGCCAAGGTACCGGGACTAGCGACTACAATGAGCAGTTCTTC.

This clonotype has a single count. The rearrangement uses TRBV4-1 and TRBJ1-5; D not resolved. The CDR3 loop spans 13 amino acids. CDR1 and CDR2 from the germline V gene are MGHRA and YSYEKL. V shed 4 bases and J shed 8 bases, with 12 bases lying between them. CDR3 nucleotides: TGCGCCAGCAGCCTCAACCGATTCGAGCCCCAGCATTTT. Its protein product is CASSLNRFEPQHF.